The 9 T cell receptor beta chains presented below share a single source sample, sequenced in a study of blood T cell repertoires in COVID-19 (dated by TCRdb to about 2020). Libraries were constructed by the immunoSEQ multiplex PCR assay. Sourced from immuneACCESS, this table was stored by TCRdb with only in-frame sequences that have V and J called. A share of the clones is absent; for the studies checked, an unresolved V gene accounts for under half, and the remainder has no known explanation. For this sample the table gives more than 120,000 clones, of which around 88% were detected only once. The ten largest clones take up 28% of the sample. Sequencing was carried out using peripheral blood. These receptor sequences come from a human donor in a cohort sampled during active COVID-19.

This chain uses TRBV15 with TRBJ1-1; 10 positions agree with TRBD1. Germline V gene sequence: CDR1 LNHNV, CDR2 YYDKDF (reference sequence). The length of the CDR3 is 17 residues. J lost 5 bases, V lost 1 base, and 10 bases had no gene match. The CDR3, as DNA: TGTGCCACCAGCAGAGTCGACAGGGGGCAGGTCTCTACTGAAGCTTTCTTT. This sequence encodes CATSRVDRGQVSTEAFF.

V and J are TRBV7-2 and TRBJ2-7, with 8 bases that match TRBD2. The V gene's germline CDR1 is SGHTA and CDR2 FQGNSA. The CDR3 totals 15 residues. V dropped 4 bases and J dropped 4; count of bases not matched to a gene: 9. The CDR3 region has the DNA TGTGCCAGCAGCTCGGGAGGGGTGAGGGGGTACGAGCAGTACTTC. Amino acid sequence: CASSSGGVRGYEQYF.

This sequence joins TRBV3-1 (or the pseudogene TRBV3-2) and TRBJ1-2; a weak D match, TRBD1 (6 bases). This CDR3 region has 12 residues. In germline, CDR1 is LGHDT, CDR2 YNNKEL (reference sequence). The ends were cut back, 9 bases at V and 6 bases at J, with 14 bases in the middle. The CDR3 is CASAGVGDGYTF. CDR3 nucleotide sequence: TGTGCCAGTGCAGGGGTAGGGGATGGCTACACCTTC.

The V and J genes are TRBV7-6 and TRBJ2-7, with 9 bases that match TRBD1. V was pared by 4 bases and J by 2 bases, with 6 bases of the junction left unmatched. The CDR3 is 15 amino acids. Germline assignment: CDR1 SGHVS and CDR2 FNYEAQ. For the CDR3, the DNA is TGTGCCAGCAGCTCTCACCGGGACAGGGCCTACGAGCAGTACTTC. Amino acids: CASSSHRDRAYEQYF.

The rearrangement links TRBV6-4 to TRBJ2-1; TRBD1 agrees at 8 bases. Germline CDR1 MRHNA, CDR2 SNTAGT. There are 15 residues in the CDR3. Unmatched junction bases numbered 8, after V lost 4 bases and J lost 6 bases. CDR3: CASSAQQGVLNEQFF. DNA for the CDR3: TGTGCCAGCAGTGCCCAACAGGGGGTCCTCAATGAGCAGTTCTTC.

Here the CDR3 reads CASSLKGTGLGYTF. Written as DNA, the CDR3 is TGTGCCAGCAGCCTTAAGGGGACAGGGCTTGGCTACACCTTC. V gene TRBV5-6 combines with J gene TRBJ1-2, with TRBD1 identical over 9 bases. V lost 4 bases to trimming and J lost 7 bases; unmatched junction nucleotides: 8. Germline CDR1 and CDR2: SGHDT and YYEEEE. CDR3 size: 14 residues.

In this sample, this clone turned up once. This chain connects TRBV12-3 or TRBV12-4 to TRBJ2-5; D remains unclear. V was shortened by 2 bases and J by 5 bases, with 3 bases between the two germline ends. This CDR3 contains 11 residues. The CDR3 DNA follows: TGTGCCAGCAGTTTAAGCGAGACCCAGTACTTC. Its protein is CASSLSETQYF.

This chain links TRBV2 with TRBJ2-3, with TRBD2 matching over 14 bases. Germline CDR1 is SNHLY and CDR2 is FYNNEI. With 4 bases clipped from V and 5 bases from J, the junction kept 5 bases outside the gene matches. The CDR3 covers 16 residues. In nucleotides, the CDR3 is TGTGCCAGCAGTGCGACTAGCGGGGGGGCAGGAGATACGCAGTATTTT. It codes for CASSATSGGAGDTQYF.

The J gene is TRBJ2-7, the V gene TRBV20-1, with 8 nucleotides matching TRBD2. This CDR3 has 15 amino acids. Germline trimming cut 3 bases from V and 0 bases from J; bases unmatched to any gene: 7. Germline assignment: CDR1 DFQATT and CDR2 SNEGSKA (reference sequence). CDR3 in DNA: TGCAGTGCTAGTTGGGTAGCGGGGCGCTCCTACGAGCAGTACTTC. Protein: CSASWVAGRSYEQYF.